This TCR beta chain was profiled in a study of monozygotic twins with inflammatory bowel disease. After re-calling the 5' RACE reads, TCRdb lists one entry per CDR3 protein, DNA absent. The sample totals 200,000 to 250,000 distinct CDR3 sequences; its top ten clones hold roughly 7.5%. Skipping T cell sorting, the study isolated total RNA directly from whole blood. As for this clonotype: Its antigen remains unknown.

Study results and caveats: Among patients, repertoires may have gained variability from differing immunosuppressive treatments. The inverse Simpson measure of TCRbeta diversity was lower in IBD patients than in healthy co-twins.

Sequencing was carried out using blood. The source of this sequence is a human donor with ulcerative colitis or Crohn's disease, or a healthy co-twin of an affected twin (not recorded which).

This chain's CDR3 is CASSVGQDEQYF. V is TRBV2 and J is TRBJ2-7; TCRdb lists TRBD1, though no DNA is available to test this call. CDR1 and CDR2 (germline): SNHLY, FYNNEI. The CDR3 totals 12 residues.